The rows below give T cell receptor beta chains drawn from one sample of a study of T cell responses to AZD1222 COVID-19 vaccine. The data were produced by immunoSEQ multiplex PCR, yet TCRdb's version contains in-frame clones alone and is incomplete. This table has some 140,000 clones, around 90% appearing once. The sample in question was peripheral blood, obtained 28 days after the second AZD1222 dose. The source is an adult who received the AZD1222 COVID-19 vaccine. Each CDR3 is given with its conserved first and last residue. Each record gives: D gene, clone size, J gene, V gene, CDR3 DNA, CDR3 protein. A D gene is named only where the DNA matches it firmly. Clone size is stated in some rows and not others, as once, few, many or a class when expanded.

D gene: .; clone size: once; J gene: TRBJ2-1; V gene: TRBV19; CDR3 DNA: TGTGCCAGTAGTATAGGGGCAGGGTCCGGCAATGAGCAGTTCTTC; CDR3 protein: CASSIGAGSGNEQFF
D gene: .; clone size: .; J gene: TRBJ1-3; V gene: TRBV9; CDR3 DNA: TGTGCCAGCAGCGCCGGGGGCTCTGGAAACACCATATATTTT; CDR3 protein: CASSAGGSGNTIYF
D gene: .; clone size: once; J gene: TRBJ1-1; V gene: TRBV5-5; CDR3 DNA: TGTGCCAGCAGCTTGGTAACAGGAGTGGACACTGAAGCTTTCTTT; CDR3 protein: CASSLVTGVDTEAFF
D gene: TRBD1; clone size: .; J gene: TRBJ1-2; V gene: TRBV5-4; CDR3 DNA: TGTGCCAGCAGCTCGGGACAGAACTATGGCTACACCTTC; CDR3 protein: CASSSGQNYGYTF
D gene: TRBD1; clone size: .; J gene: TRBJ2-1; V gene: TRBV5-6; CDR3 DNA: TGTGCCAGCAGCTTGTTGACAGGGGGCGAGCAGTTCTTC; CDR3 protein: CASSLLTGGEQFF
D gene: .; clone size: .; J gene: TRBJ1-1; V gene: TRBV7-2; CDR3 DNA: TGTGCCAGCAGCTTATGGGCGGACACTGAAGCTTTCTTT; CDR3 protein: CASSLWADTEAFF
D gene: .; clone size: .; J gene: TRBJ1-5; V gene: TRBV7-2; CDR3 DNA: TGTGCCAGCAGCCGGTTAGGGGCGAGTCAGCCCCAGCATTTT; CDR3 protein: CASSRLGASQPQHF
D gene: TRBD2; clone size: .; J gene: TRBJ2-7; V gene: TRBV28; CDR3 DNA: TGTGCCAGCAGCCTAGTGGCGGGACTAGGTGTGTACGAGCAGTACTTC; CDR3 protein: CASSLVAGLGVYEQYF
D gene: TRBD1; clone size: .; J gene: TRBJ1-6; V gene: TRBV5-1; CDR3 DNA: TGCGCCAGCAGCCCCACAGGGGGCTTCGGATCACCCCTCCACTTT; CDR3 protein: CASSPTGGFGSPLHF
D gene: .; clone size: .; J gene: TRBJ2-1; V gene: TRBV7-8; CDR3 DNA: TGTGCCAGCAGCGGCGGACTACAGCAGTTCTTC; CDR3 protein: CASSGGLQQFF
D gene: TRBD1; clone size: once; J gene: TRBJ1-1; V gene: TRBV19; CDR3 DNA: TGTGCCAGTAGTATGATGGCAGGGGGGAACACTGAAGCTTTCTTT; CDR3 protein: CASSMMAGGNTEAFF
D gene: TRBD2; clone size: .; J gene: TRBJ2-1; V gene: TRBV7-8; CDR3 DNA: TGTGCCAGCAGCTTAGCGTTTCTAGCGGGAAAGGAGCAGTTCTTC; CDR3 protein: CASSLAFLAGKEQFF
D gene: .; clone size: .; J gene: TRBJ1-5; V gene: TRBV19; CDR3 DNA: TGTGCCAGTAGTATACGGGCAGGGGCAAATCAGCCCCAGCATTTT; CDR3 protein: CASSIRAGANQPQHF
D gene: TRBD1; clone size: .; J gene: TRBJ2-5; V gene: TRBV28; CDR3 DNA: TGTGCCAGCAACCTCTGGATTGACAGGGGAGGAGAGACCCAGTACTTC; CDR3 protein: CASNLWIDRGGETQYF
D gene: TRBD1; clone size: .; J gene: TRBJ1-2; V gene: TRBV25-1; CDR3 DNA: TGTGCCAGCAGTGAAGACAGGGTTAACTATGGCTACACCTTC; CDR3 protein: CASSEDRVNYGYTF
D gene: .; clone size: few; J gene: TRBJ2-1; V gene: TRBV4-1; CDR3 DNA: TGCGCCAGCAGCCAAGTTGGGTTGGCGGGTGAGCAGTTCTTC; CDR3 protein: CASSQVGLAGEQFF
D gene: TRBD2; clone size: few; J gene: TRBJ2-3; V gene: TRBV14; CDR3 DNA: TGTGCCAGCAGTACTAGCGGGACCCCCCGCGATACGCAGTATTTT; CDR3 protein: CASSTSGTPRDTQYF
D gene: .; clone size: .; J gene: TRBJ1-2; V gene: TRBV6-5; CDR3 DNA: TGTGCCAGCACCCAAGGGGGGGGCCACTATGGCTACACCTTC; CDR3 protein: CASTQGGGHYGYTF
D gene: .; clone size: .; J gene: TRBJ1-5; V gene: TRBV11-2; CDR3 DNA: TGTGCCAGCAGCTTAATGGAAAGGAAGCCCCAGCATTTT; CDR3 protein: CASSLMERKPQHF
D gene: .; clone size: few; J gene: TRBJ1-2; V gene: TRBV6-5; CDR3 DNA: TGTGCCAGCAGCAGATCAATAGAAGGGGCATATGGCTACACCTTC; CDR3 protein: CASSRSIEGAYGYTF
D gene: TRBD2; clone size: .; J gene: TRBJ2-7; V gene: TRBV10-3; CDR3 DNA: TGTGCCATCAGTGAGTCGGAAGCGGGACGGTACGAGCAGTACTTC; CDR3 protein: CAISESEAGRYEQYF
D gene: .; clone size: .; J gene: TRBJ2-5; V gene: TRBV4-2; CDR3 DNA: TGTGCCAGCAGCCAAGGGGCCAGCGAGGGGACCCAGTACTTC; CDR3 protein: CASSQGASEGTQYF
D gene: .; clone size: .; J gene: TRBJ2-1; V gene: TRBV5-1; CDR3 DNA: TGCGCCAGCAGCTTGGTTACAGTTCCTTACAATGAGCAGTTCTTC; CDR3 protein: CASSLVTVPYNEQFF
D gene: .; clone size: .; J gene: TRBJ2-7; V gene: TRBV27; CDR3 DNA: TGTGCCAGCAGGGGGGCGGGAGAGCAGTACTTC; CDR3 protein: CASRGAGEQYF
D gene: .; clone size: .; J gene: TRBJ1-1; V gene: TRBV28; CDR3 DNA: TGTGCCAGCACCCAGGGAGGGACATCGAACACTGAAGCTTTCTTT; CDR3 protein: CASTQGGTSNTEAFF
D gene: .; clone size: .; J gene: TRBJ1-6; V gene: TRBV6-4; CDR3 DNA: TGTGCCAGCGCCACGGACAGATTTTCACCCCTCCACTTT; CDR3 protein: CASATDRFSPLHF